This TCR beta chain came from a study of cytomegalovirus exposure and HLA in healthy donors. Study background: Genotyping of hundreds of donors showed that roughly 80% belonged to the Caucasian-associated ancestry cluster.

Germline V gene sequence: CDR1 SGHNT, CDR2 YYREEE (reference sequence). This CDR3 is 15 amino acids long. The V segment lost 9 bases and the J segment 5 bases; nucleotides outside the gene matches: 14. In the case of this clone: Its antigen is not known.

The study sampled nominally healthy donors, though unrecorded immune exposures were likely. It was with 60 Vbeta and 13 Jbeta primers that the PCR ran. TCRdb's copy holds only in-frame clones and misses some; the assay was immunoSEQ multiplex PCR. This sample has more than 85,000 clones, with around 73% found just once. Overall study findings and caveats: Rare TCR sequences dominated, though some public TCRs recurred in many donors.

The sequenced material came from PBMCs. V and J are TRBV5-4 and TRBJ1-2; TRBD1 agrees at 9 bases. This TCR came from a man in his forties or fifties in good health and CMV-seronegative. The DNA of the CDR3 is TGTGCCACCTCAGACCCGGGACAGGGCCGGTATGGCTACACCTTC. Amino acids: CATSDPGQGRYGYTF.